Following are 19 T cell receptor beta chains from one sample sequenced in a study of blood T cell repertoires in COVID-19. Profiled with immunoSEQ multiplex PCR; TCRdb holds only in-frame clones, not every one. Of 250,000 to 350,000 clones listed, around 89% are singletons. Sequenced input: PBMCs or T cells enriched from blood (not recorded which). The receptor source for this set is a woman aged 45-65 years who had recovered from COVID-19.

This sequence joins TRBV30 and TRBJ1-1; maybe TRBD1 (5 bases). V was pared by 1 base and J by 4 bases, with 7 bases between. Per germline, CDR1 GTSNPN and CDR2 SVGIG (reference sequence). CDR3 size: 12 residues. This CDR3 reads CAWSGTGTEAFF. The CDR3 DNA reads TGTGCCTGGAGTGGAACAGGCACTGAAGCTTTCTTT. The full variable domain, completed using reference TRBV30 and TRBJ1-1, is SQTIHQWPATLVQPVGSPLSLECTVEGTSNPNLYWYRQAAGRGLQLLFYSVGIGQISSEVPQNLSASRPQDRQFILSSKKLLLSDSGFYLCAWSGTGTEAFFGQGTRLTVV.

This clone was counted a few times. This chain links TRBV7-3 with TRBJ2-3; 10 positions match TRBD1. CDR1 is SGHTA and CDR2 is FQGTGA in the germline V gene. Trimming at V came to 5 bases and at J to 3 bases, leaving 8 bases not matched to a gene. There are 16 residues in the CDR3. The CDR3 DNA is TGTGCCAGCAGCGCCACCGGGACAGGGGCGACAGATACGCAGTATTTT. As protein: CASSATGTGATDTQYF.

This clone is a singleton in its sample. The rearrangement uses TRBV18 and TRBJ2-3, with no clear D. CDR3 length: 12 residues. Germline assignment: CDR1 KGHSH and CDR2 LQKENI. V was clipped by 2 bases and J by 6 bases, with 6 bases between them. Written as DNA, the CDR3 is TGTGCCAGCTCACCAGGCGGTGATACGCAGTATTTT. This translates into CASSPGGDTQYF.

The chain is built from TRBV7-8 and TRBJ1-5, with 7 positions matching TRBD1. CDR1 is SGHVS and CDR2 is FQNEAQ in the germline V gene. J gave up 7 bases and V 0 bases, and 6 bases lay outside the gene matches. This CDR3 spans 15 amino acids. CDR3 loop: CASSLARTGGQPQHF. The CDR3 DNA reads as TGTGCCAGCAGCTTAGCTAGGACAGGAGGGCAGCCCCAGCATTTT.

This clone was counted a single time. The chain uses TRBV11-2 and TRBJ2-2, with 8 positions matching TRBD2. J was trimmed by 6 bases and V by 5 bases; bases with no gene match: 5. The CDR3 sequence is 14 residues long. Germline CDR1 reads SGHAT; CDR2 reads FQNNGV. The CDR3 reads CASSPGTRSGELFF. CDR3 sequence (DNA): TGTGCCAGCAGCCCCGGGACTAGGTCCGGGGAGCTGTTTTTT.

This clone came up a few times. The CDR3 DNA sequence: TGCGCCAGCAGCCATAACGTAGGAGGGACAGCCATCTATGGCTACACCTTC. As protein: CASSHNVGGTAIYGYTF. The chain uses TRBV4-3 and TRBJ1-2; 7 bases align to TRBD1. From germline, CDR1 is LGHNA and CDR2 YSLEER. V was pared by 3 bases and J by 4 bases, with 14 bases of the junction left unmatched. CDR3 length: 17 amino acids.

The chain links TRBV5-8 to TRBJ2-3, with 10 nucleotides matching TRBD2. This CDR3 contains 18 residues. Per the germline V gene, CDR1 is SGHTS and CDR2 is YDEGEE. V shed 3 bases and J 2 bases; nucleotides not matched to a gene: 12. The CDR3 reads CASSSPGLALKITDTQYF. For the CDR3, the DNA is TGTGCCAGCAGCTCTCCGGGACTAGCGCTAAAGATCACAGATACGCAGTATTTT.

The J gene is TRBJ2-7, the V gene TRBV29-1, with 11 bases matching TRBD1. This CDR3 has 13 amino acids. J gave up 4 bases and V 4 bases, and 3 bases lay outside the gene matches. Germline CDR1 SQVTM, CDR2 ANQGSEA. CDR3 DNA: TGCAGCGTTGGGGACAGGGGGAAGTACGAGCAGTACTTC. Protein sequence: CSVGDRGKYEQYF.

V is TRBV5-8 and J is TRBJ1-4, with D maybe TRBD1 (6 bases). Trimming took off 4 bases at V and 7 bases at J, with 17 bases between the two ends. CDR3 length equals 15 residues. Germline V lookup: CDR1 SGHTS, CDR2 YDEGEE. The CDR3 DNA reads TGTGCCAGCAGCGGTACAGGGAGAGGGGTTGAAAAACTGTTTTTT. This gives the protein CASSGTGRGVEKLFF. The full variable domain, rest sourced from reference TRBV5-8 and TRBJ1-4, is EAGVTQSPTHLIKTRGQQATLRCSPISGHTSVYWYQQALGLGLQFLLWYDEGEERNRGNFPPRFSGRQFPNYSSELNVNALELEDSALYLCASSGTGRGVEKLFFGSGTQLSVL.

The V gene is TRBV11-2, the J gene TRBJ1-1, with D unresolved. The V gene's germline CDR1 is SGHAT and CDR2 FQNNGV. The ends were cut back, 2 bases at V and 7 bases at J, with 8 bases in the middle. CDR3 length equals 12 residues. CDR3 DNA sequence: TGTGCCAGCAGCTTAAGAGGCGATGAAGCTTTCTTT. Encoded protein: CASSLRGDEAFF.

The chain couples TRBV28 to TRBJ1-2, with 11 positions matching TRBD1. Germline assignment: CDR1 MDHEN and CDR2 SYDVKM. The V and J ends lost 11 bases and 0 bases, in that order; junction bases with no gene match: 2. The CDR3 has 13 amino acids. The CDR3 protein is CAGQGATNYGYTF. The CDR3 DNA reads TGTGCCGGACAGGGGGCCACTAACTATGGCTACACCTTC.

The chain recombines TRBV25-1 with TRBJ1-1, with a weak D call TRBD1 (5 bases). This CDR3 contains 12 residues. In germline, CDR1 is MGHDK, CDR2 SYGVNS. Trimming took 1 base from V and 11 from J, leaving 11 bases between them. DNA for the CDR3: TGTGCCAGCAGTGAATTATGGGGCAAGGCTTTCTTT. It codes for CASSELWGKAFF.

This clone has just one count. The genes are TRBV11-3 and TRBJ1-1, with unresolved D. This CDR3 spans 13 amino acids. The V gene's germline CDR1 is SGHNT and CDR2 YENEEA. V was clipped by 0 bases and J by 7 bases, with 9 bases between them. CDR3 in amino acids: CASSLEPPGEAFF. The DNA of the CDR3 is TGTGCCAGCAGCTTAGAGCCTCCGGGTGAAGCTTTCTTT.

The V call is TRBV5-5, the J call TRBJ2-4, with 8 bases that match TRBD1. Germline V CDR1 and CDR2: SGHKS, YYEKEE (reference sequence). The CDR3 contains 15 residues. V was pared by 4 bases and J by 7 bases, with 10 bases of the junction left unmatched. This CDR3 is CASSLNFDRGNIQYF. The CDR3 bases are TGTGCCAGCAGCCTAAACTTTGACAGGGGCAACATTCAGTACTTC. Using reference TRBV5-5 and TRBJ2-4 for the parts outside the CDR3, the full variable domain is DAGVTQSPTHLIKTRGQQVTLRCSPISGHKSVSWYQQVLGQGPQFIFQYYEKEERGRGNFPDRFSARQFPNYSSELNVNALLLGDSALYLCASSLNFDRGNIQYFGAGTRLSVL.

V is TRBV19 and J is TRBJ1-5, with a possible D match to TRBD1 (6 bases). Germline V gene sequence: CDR1 LNHDA, CDR2 SQIVND (reference sequence). V lost 7 bases and J lost 0, with 22 bases in between. This CDR3 region has 18 residues. The chain's CDR3 is CASTAYGTMILSNQPQHF. Written as DNA, the CDR3 is TGTGCCAGTACCGCATATGGGACAATGATACTTAGCAATCAGCCCCAGCATTTT. Using reference TRBV19 and TRBJ1-5 for the parts outside the CDR3, the full variable domain is DGGITQSPKYLFRKEGQNVTLSCEQNLNHDAMYWYRQDPGQGLRLIYYSQIVNDFQKGDIAEGYSVSREKKESFPLTVTSAQKNPTAFYLCASTAYGTMILSNQPQHFGDGTRLSIL.

CDR3 sequence reads: CASRTQGLDTEAFF. The CDR3 DNA is TGTGCCAGCAGAACGCAGGGCCTGGACACTGAAGCTTTCTTT. This chain joins TRBV2 and TRBJ1-1; D may be TRBD1 (5 bases). Germline V lookup: CDR1 SNHLY, CDR2 FYNNEI. Trimming removed 6 bases from V and 3 bases from J, with 14 bases in between. This CDR3 is 14 amino acids long.

In this sample, this clone turned up once. The CDR3 DNA reads as TGTGCCAGCAGTGGACCGGGACAGGGTGTCGACGAGCAGTACTTC. It codes for CASSGPGQGVDEQYF. This sequence joins TRBV28 and TRBJ2-7; TRBD1 agrees at 9 bases. CDR3 length: 15 amino acids. V was clipped by 5 bases and J by 5 bases; unmatched bases: 10. Per the germline V gene, CDR1 is MDHEN and CDR2 is SYDVKM.

The chain has TRBV5-6 and TRBJ1-2; TRBD1 matches at 7 bases. Germline assignment: CDR1 SGHDT and CDR2 YYEEEE. This CDR3 is 13 amino acids long. V shed 4 bases and J 8 bases; nucleotides not matched to a gene: 8. This chain's CDR3 is CASSPRQGYGYTF. The DNA for the CDR3 is TGTGCCAGCAGCCCACGACAGGGATACGGCTACACCTTC.

The CDR3 region has the DNA TGTGCCAGCACCGGAGGGGGGGCTGGAAACACCATATATTTT. Its protein product is CASTGGGAGNTIYF. The J gene is TRBJ1-3, the V gene TRBV28; weak D call: TRBD1 (6 bases). The CDR3 consists of 14 residues. V was shortened by 7 bases and J by 2 bases, with 12 bases between the two germline ends. In germline, CDR1 is MDHEN, CDR2 SYDVKM.